Shown below are 4 T cell receptor beta chains from a single sample sequenced in a study of cytomegalovirus exposure and HLA in healthy donors. PCR employed 60 Vbeta and 13 Jbeta primers. Assay: immunoSEQ multiplex PCR; the TCRdb copy retains only in-frame clones and omits some. The table records 88,000 or so clones, over 60% of them present only once. The specimen sequenced was PBMCs. These receptors were obtained from a male donor in good health and CMV-seropositive.

This sequence joins TRBV7-9 and TRBJ1-1, with D uncertain. The CDR3 covers 14 residues. The germline V gene has CDR1 SEHNR and CDR2 FQNEAQ (reference sequence). V was clipped by 3 bases and J by 1 base, with 9 bases between them. CDR3 nucleotide sequence: TGTGCCAGCAGCTTTCAGCAGCGGAACACTGAAGCTTTCTTT. This sequence encodes CASSFQQRNTEAFF.

This chain joins TRBV18 and TRBJ1-3, with D possibly being TRBD1 (6 bases). The germline V gene has CDR1 KGHSH and CDR2 LQKENI. The CDR3 is 14 residues long. V dropped 4 bases and J dropped 4 bases, with 11 bases sitting between them. The CDR3 loop is CASSQDSPGNTIYF. CDR3 coding DNA: TGTGCCAGCTCACAGGACAGTCCCGGAAACACCATATATTTT.

The chain combines TRBV11-3 with TRBJ2-7; possible D gene TRBD2, 6 bases. This CDR3 spans 15 amino acids. V lost 5 bases and J lost 5, with 19 bases in between. Germline lookup yields CDR1 SGHNT and CDR2 YENEEA. For the CDR3, the DNA is TGTGCCAGCAGCCTCGGGCTGGGGGGAGGCCACGAGCAGTACTTC. The encoded protein is CASSLGLGGGHEQYF.

The CDR3 region is CASRQRFDSYEQYF. The CDR3 region has the DNA TGTGCCAGCAGGCAAAGATTTGACAGCTACGAGCAGTACTTC. V usage is TRBV7-2 and J usage is TRBJ2-7, with TRBD1 as a possible D gene (5 bases). This CDR3 comprises 14 residues. Germline V gives CDR1 SGHTA, CDR2 FQGNSA. The V gene lost 6 bases and the J gene lost 3 bases, with 15 bases spanning the gap.